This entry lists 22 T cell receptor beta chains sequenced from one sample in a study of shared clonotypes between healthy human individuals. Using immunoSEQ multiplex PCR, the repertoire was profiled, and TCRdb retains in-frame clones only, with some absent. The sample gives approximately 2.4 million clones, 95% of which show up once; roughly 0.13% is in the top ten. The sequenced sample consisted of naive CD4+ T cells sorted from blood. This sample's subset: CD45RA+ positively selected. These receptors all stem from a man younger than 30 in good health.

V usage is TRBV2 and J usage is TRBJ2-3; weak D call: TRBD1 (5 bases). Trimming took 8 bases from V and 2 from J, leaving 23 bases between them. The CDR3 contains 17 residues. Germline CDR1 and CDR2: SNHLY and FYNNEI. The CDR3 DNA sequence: TGTGCCAGCCAGCCCCCTTTCGGGCGACAGTTCACAGATACGCAGTATTTT. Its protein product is CASQPPFGRQFTDTQYF.

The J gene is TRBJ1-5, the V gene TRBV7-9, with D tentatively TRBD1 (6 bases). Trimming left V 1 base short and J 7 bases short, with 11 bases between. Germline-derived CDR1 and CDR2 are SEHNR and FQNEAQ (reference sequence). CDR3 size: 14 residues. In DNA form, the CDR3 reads TGTGCCAGCAGCTTAGGCCGGGACAACCAGCCCCAGCATTTT. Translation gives CASSLGRDNQPQHF.

The DNA of the CDR3 is TGTGCCAGTAGCCCCTCCTCACTGGGAGGGTATGGCTACACCTTC. It encodes CASSPSSLGGYGYTF. The V gene is TRBV19, the J gene TRBJ1-2; D is uncertain. This CDR3 is built from 15 residues. The germline V gene has CDR1 LNHDA and CDR2 SQIVND (reference sequence). V lost 6 bases and J lost 5, with 19 bases in between.

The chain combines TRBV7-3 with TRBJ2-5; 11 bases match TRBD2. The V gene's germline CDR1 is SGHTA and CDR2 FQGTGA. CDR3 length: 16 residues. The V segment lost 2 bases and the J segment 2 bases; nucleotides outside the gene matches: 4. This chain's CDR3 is CASSLGGTSGQETQYF. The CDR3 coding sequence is TGTGCCAGCAGCTTAGGTGGGACTAGCGGACAAGAGACCCAGTACTTC.

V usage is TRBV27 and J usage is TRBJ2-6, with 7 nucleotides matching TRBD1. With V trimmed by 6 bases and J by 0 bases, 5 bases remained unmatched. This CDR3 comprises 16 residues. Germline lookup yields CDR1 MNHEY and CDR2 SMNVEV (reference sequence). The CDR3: CASRGQLSSGANVLTF. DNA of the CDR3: TGTGCCAGCAGGGGACAGTTAAGCTCTGGGGCCAACGTCCTGACTTTC.

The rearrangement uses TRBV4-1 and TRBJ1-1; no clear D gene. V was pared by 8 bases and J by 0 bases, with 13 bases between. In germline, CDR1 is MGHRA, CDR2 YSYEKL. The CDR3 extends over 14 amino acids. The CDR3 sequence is CASSQRQLNTEAFF. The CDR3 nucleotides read TGCGCCAGCTCCCAGCGGCAACTGAACACTGAAGCTTTCTTT.

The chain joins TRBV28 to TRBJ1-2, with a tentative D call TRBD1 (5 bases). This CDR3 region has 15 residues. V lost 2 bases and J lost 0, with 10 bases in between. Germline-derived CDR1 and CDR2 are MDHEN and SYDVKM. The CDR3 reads CASSLADNSNYGYTF. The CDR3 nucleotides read TGTGCCAGCAGTTTAGCGGACAATTCTAACTATGGCTACACCTTC.

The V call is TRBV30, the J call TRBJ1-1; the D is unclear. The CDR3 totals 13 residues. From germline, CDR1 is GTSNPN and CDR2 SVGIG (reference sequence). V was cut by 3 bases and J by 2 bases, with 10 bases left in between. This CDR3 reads CAWRFTENTEAFF. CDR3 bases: TGTGCCTGGAGATTCACAGAAAACACTGAAGCTTTCTTT.

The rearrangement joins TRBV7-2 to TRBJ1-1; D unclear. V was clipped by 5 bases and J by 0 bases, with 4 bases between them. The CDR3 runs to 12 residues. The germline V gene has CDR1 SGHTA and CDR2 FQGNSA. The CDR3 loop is CASSTLNTEAFF. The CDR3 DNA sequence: TGTGCCAGCAGCACCTTGAACACTGAAGCTTTCTTT.

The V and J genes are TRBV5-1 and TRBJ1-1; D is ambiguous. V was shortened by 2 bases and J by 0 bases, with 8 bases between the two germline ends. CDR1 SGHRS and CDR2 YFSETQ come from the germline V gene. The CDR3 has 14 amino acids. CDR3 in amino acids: CASSFEGMNTEAFF. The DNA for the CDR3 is TGCGCCAGCAGCTTTGAAGGGATGAACACTGAAGCTTTCTTT.

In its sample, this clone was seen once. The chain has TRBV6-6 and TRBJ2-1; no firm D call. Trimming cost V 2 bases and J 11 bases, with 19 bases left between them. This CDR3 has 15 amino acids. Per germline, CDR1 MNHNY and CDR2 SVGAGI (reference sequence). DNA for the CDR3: TGTGCCAGCAGTTACGTCGAGAAAGCCATAAAGCAGCAGTTCTTC. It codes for CASSYVEKAIKQQFF.

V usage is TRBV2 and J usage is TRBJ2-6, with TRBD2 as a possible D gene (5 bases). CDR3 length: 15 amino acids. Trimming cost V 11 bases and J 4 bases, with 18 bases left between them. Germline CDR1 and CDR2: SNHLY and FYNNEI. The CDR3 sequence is CAGGLGPLGANVLTF. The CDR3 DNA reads TGTGCCGGCGGGCTCGGTCCTCTGGGGGCCAACGTCCTGACTTTC.

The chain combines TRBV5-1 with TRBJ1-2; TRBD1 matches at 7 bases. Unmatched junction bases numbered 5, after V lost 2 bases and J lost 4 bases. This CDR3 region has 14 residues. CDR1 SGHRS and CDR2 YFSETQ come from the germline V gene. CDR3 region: CASSLVQGSYGYTF. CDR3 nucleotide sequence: TGCGCCAGCAGCTTAGTACAGGGGTCCTATGGCTACACCTTC.

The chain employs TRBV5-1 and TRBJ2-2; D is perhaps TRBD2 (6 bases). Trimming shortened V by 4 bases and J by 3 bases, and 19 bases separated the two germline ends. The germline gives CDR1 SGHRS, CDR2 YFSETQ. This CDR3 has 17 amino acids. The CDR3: CASSKWDFRRDTGELFF. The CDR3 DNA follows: TGCGCCAGCAGCAAATGGGACTTCAGGAGGGACACCGGGGAGCTGTTTTTT.

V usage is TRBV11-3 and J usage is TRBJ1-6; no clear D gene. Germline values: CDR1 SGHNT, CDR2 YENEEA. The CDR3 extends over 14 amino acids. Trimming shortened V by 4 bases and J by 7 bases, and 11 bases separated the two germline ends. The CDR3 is CASSYRTHNSPLHF. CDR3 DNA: TGTGCCAGCAGCTACCGGACTCACAATTCACCCCTCCACTTT.

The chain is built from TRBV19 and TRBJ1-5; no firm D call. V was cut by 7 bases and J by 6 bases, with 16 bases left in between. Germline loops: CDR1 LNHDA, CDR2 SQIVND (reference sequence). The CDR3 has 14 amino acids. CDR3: CASMGFGFVQPQHF. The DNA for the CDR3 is TGTGCCAGTATGGGATTCGGATTCGTTCAGCCCCAGCATTTT.

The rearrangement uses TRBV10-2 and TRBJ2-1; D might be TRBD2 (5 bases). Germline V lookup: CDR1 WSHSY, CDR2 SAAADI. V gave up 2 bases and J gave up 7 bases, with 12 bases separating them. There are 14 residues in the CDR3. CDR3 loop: CASSESGLQNEQFF. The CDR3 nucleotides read TGCGCCAGCAGTGAGAGTGGACTGCAAAATGAGCAGTTCTTC.

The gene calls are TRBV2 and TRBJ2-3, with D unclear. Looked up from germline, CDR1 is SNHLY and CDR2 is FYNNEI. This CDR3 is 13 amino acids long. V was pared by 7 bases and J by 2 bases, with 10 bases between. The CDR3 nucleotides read TGTGCCAGCAAGGCAGAATTCACAGATACGCAGTATTTT. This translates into CASKAEFTDTQYF.

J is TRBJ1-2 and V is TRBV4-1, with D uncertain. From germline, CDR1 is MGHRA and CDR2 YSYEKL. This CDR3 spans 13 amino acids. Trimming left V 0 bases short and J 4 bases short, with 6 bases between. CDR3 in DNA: TGCGCCAGCAGCCAAGATCTAATCTATGGCTACACCTTC. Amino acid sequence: CASSQDLIYGYTF.

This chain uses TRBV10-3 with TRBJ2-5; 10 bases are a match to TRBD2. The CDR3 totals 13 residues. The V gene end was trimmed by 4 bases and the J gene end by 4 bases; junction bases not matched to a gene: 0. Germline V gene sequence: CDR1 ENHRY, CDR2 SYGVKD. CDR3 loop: CAISGLAGETQYF. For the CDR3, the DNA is TGTGCCATCAGTGGACTAGCGGGAGAGACCCAGTACTTC.

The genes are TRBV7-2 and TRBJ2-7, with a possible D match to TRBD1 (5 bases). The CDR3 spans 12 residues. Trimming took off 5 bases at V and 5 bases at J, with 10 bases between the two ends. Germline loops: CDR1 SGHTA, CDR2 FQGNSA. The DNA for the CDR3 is TGTGCCAGCAGCCCTAGGGGTAACGAGCAGTACTTC. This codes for CASSPRGNEQYF.

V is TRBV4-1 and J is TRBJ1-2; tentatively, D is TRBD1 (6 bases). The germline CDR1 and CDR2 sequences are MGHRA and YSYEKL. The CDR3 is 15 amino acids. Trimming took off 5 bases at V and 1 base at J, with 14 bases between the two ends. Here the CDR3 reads CASSGTGMGNYGYTF. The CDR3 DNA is TGCGCCAGCAGCGGAACAGGGATGGGTAACTATGGCTACACCTTC.